This TCR beta chain was identified in a study of OX40 agonist ivuxolimab in advanced cancers. Study at large: Patient treatment consisted of intravenous ivuxolimab administration every 2 weeks at 0.01 to 10 mg/kg.

Some clones are missing from TCRdb's copy, which holds only in-frame ones; the method was immunoSEQ multiplex PCR. The sample shows some 100,000 clones, 85% to 90% of them seen only once. Blood specimens came from baseline, cycle 4 day 1, and cycle 7 day 1. The CDR3 is 16 amino acids. CDR1 and CDR2 (germline): SGDLS, YYNGEE. The J segment lost 4 bases and the V segment lost 4 bases, leaving 11 bases of the junction unmatched. This receptor was identified in an adult with an advanced solid tumor such as melanoma, head and neck, liver or kidney cancer. This chain uses TRBV9 with TRBJ1-1, with 9 bases that match TRBD1. The sample consisted of CD4+ or CD8+ T cells sorted from blood, taken in a trial of the OX40 agonist ivuxolimab. CDR3 sequence (DNA): TGTGCCAGCAGCAAGGACCCGGACAGGGGAAGCACTGAAGCTTTCTTT. Translation gives CASSKDPDRGSTEAFF.